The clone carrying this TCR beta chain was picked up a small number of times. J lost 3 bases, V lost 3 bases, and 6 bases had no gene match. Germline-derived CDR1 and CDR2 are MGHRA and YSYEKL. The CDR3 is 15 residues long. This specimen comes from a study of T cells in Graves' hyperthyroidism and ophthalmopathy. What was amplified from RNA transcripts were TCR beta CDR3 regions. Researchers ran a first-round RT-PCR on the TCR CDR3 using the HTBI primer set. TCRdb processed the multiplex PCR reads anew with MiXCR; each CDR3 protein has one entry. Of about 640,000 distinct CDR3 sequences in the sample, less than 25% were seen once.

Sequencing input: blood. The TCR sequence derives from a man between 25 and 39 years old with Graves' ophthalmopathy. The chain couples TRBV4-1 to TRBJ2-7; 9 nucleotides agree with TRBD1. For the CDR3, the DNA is TGCGCCAGCAGCCAGGGGGACAGGGCTGGCTACGAGCAGTACTTC. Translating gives CASSQGDRAGYEQYF.